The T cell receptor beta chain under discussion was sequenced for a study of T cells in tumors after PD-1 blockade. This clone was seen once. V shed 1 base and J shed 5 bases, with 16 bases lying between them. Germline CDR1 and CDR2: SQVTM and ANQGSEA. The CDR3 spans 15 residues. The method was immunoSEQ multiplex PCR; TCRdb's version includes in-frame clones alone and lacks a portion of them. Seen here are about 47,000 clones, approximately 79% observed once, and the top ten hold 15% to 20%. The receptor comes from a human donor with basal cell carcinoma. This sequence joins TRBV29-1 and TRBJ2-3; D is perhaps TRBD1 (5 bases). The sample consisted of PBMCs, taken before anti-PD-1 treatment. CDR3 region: CSVEGQPRQGDTQYF. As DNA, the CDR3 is TGCAGCGTTGAAGGGCAGCCCCGGCAGGGAGATACGCAGTATTTT.